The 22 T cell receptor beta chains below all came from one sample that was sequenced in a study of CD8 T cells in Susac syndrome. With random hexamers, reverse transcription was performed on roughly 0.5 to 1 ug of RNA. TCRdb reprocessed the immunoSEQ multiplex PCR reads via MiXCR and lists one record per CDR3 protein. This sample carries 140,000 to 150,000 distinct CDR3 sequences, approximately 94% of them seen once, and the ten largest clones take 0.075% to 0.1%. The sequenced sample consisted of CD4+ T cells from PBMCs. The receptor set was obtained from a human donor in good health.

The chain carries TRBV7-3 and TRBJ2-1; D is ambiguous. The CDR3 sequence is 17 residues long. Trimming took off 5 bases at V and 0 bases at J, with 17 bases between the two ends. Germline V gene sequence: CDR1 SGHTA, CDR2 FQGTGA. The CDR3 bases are TGTGCCAGCAGCCCCCGGGCCGGGTGGGGCTCCTACAATGAGCAGTTCTTC. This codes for CASSPRAGWGSYNEQFF.

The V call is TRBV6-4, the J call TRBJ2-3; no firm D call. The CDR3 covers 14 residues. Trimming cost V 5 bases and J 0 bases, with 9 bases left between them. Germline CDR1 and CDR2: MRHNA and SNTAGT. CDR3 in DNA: TGTGCCAGCAGTCCGGGTGCGAGCACAGATACGCAGTATTTT. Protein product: CASSPGASTDTQYF.

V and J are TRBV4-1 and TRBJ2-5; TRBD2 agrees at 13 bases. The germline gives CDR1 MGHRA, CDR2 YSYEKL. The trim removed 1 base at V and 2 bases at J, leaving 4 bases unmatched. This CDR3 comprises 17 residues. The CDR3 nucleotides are TGCGCCAGCAGCCAAGTGTGGACTAGCGGGGGACAAGAGACCCAGTACTTC. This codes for CASSQVWTSGGQETQYF.

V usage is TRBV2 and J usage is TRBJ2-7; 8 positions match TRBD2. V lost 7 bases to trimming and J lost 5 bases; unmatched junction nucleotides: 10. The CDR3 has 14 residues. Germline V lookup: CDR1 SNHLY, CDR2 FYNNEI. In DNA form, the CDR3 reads TGTGCCAGCAAAAGAGCGGGAGAGGTAAACGAGCAGTACTTC. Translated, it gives CASKRAGEVNEQYF.

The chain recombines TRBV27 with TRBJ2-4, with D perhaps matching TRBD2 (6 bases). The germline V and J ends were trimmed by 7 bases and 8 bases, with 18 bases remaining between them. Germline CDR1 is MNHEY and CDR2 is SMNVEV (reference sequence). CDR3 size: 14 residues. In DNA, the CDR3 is TGTGCCAGCACCCCCTTGGGTCGGAGGGACATTCAGTACTTC. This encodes CASTPLGRRDIQYF.

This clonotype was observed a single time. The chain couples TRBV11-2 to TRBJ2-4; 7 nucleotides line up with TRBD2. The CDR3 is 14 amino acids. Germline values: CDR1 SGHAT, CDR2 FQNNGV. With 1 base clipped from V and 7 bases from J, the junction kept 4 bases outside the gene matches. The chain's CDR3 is CASSLGLRENIQYF. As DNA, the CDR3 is TGTGCCAGCAGCTTAGGTTTGCGGGAGAACATTCAGTACTTC.

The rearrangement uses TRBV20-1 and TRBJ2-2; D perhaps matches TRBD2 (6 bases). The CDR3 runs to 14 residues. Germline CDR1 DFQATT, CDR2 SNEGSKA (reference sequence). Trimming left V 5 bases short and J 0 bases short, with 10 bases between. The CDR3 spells CSALGGTNTGELFF. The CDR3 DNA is TGCAGTGCTCTGGGGGGTACGAACACCGGGGAGCTGTTTTTT.

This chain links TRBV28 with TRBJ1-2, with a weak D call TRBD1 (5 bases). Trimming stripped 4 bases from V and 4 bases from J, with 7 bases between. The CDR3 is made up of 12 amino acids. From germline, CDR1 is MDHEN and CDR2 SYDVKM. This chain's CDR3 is CASSWGLYGYTF. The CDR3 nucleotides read TGTGCCAGCAGTTGGGGCCTCTATGGCTACACCTTC.

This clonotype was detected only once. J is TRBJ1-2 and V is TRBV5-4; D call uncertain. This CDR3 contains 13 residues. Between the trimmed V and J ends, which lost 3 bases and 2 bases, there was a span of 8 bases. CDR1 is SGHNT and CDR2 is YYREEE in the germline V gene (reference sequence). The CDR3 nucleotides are TGTGCCAGCAGCTCGGTTTGGAACTATGGCTACACCTTC. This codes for CASSSVWNYGYTF.

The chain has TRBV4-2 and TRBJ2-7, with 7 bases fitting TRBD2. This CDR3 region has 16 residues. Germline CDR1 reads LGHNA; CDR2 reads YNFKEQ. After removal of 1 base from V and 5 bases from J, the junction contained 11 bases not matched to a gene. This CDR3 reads CASSQVKMAGVHEQYF. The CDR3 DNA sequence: TGTGCCAGCAGCCAAGTAAAAATGGCGGGAGTCCACGAGCAGTACTTC.

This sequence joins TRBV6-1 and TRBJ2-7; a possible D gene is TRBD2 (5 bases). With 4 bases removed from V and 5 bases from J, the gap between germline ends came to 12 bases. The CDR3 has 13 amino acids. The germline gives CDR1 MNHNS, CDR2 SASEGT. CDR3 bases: TGTGCCAGCAGTGGACTGGACTGGAACGAGCAGTACTTC. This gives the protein CASSGLDWNEQYF.

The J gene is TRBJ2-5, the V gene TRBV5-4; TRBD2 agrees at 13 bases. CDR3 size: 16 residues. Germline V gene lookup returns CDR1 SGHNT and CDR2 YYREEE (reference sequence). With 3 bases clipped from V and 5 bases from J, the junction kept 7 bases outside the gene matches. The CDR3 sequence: CASSSSLAGGKETQYF. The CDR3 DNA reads TGTGCCAGCAGCTCTTCACTAGCGGGAGGGAAGGAGACCCAGTACTTC. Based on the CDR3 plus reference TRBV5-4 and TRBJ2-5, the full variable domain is ETGVTQSPTHLIKTRGQQVTLRCSSQSGHNTVSWYQQALGQGPQFIFQYYREEENGRGNFPPRFSGLQFPNYSSELNVNALELDDSALYLCASSSSLAGGKETQYFGPGTRLLVL.

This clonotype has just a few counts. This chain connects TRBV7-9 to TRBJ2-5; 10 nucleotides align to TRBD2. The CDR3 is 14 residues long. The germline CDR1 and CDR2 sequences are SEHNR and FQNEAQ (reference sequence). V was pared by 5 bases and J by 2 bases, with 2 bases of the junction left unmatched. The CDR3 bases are TGTGCCAGCAGCCGAGCGGGAGGGCAAGAGACCCAGTACTTC. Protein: CASSRAGGQETQYF.

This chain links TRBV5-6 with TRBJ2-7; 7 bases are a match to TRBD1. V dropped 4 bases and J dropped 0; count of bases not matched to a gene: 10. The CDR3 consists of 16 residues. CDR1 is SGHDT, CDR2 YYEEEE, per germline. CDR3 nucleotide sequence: TGTGCCAGCAGCCCCTCGACAGGGATAAGCTCCTACGAGCAGTACTTC. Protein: CASSPSTGISSYEQYF.

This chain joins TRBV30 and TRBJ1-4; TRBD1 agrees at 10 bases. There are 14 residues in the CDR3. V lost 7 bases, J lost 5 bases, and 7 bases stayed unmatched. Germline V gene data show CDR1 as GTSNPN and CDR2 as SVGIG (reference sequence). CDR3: CAFRGGQGNEKLFF. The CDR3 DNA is TGTGCCTTCCGGGGGGGACAGGGGAATGAAAAACTGTTTTTT. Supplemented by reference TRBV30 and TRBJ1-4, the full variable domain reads SQTIHQWPATLVQPVGSPLSLECTVEGTSNPNLYWYRQAAGRGLQLLFYSVGIGQISSEVPQNLSASRPQDRQFILSSKKLLLSDSGFYLCAFRGGQGNEKLFFGSGTQLSVL.

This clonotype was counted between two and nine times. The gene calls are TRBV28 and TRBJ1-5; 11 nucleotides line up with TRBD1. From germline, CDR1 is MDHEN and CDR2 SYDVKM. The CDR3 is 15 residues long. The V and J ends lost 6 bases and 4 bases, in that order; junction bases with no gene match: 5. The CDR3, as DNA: TGTGCCAGCAGCTTGGGGACAGGGGGTAATCAGCCCCAGCATTTT. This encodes CASSLGTGGNQPQHF.

The CDR3 DNA reads as TGCAGCGTTGGGACTCCGCACTACGAGCAGTACTTC. Its translation: CSVGTPHYEQYF. The chain is built from TRBV29-1 and TRBJ2-7, with D tentatively TRBD2 (5 bases). Germline V CDR1 and CDR2: SQVTM, ANQGSEA. V was clipped by 4 bases and J by 3 bases, with 10 bases between them. There are 12 residues in the CDR3.

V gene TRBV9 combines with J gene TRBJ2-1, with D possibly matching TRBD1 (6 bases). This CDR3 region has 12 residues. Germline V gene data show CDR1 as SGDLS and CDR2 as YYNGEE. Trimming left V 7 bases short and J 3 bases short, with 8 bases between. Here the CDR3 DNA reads TGTGCCAGCGGGACATTCTACAATGAGCAGTTCTTC. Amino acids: CASGTFYNEQFF.

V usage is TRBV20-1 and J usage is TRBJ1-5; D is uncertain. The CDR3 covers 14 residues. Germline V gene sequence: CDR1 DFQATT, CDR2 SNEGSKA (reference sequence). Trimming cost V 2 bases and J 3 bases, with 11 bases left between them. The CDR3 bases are TGCAGTGCTAGAAGCGCCACGGACAATCAGCCCCAGCATTTT. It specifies CSARSATDNQPQHF.

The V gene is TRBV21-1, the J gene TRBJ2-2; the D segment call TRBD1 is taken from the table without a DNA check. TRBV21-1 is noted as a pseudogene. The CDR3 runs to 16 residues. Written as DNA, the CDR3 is TGTGCCAGCAGCTTCCGGACAGACCCTACCACCGGGGAGCTGTTTTTT. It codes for CASSFRTDPTTGELFF.

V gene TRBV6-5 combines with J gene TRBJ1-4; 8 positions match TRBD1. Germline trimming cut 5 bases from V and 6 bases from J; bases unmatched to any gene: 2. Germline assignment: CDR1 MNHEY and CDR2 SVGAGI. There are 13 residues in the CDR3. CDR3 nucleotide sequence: TGTGCCAGCAGTGGGACAGGAGATGAAAAACTGTTTTTT. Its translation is CASSGTGDEKLFF.

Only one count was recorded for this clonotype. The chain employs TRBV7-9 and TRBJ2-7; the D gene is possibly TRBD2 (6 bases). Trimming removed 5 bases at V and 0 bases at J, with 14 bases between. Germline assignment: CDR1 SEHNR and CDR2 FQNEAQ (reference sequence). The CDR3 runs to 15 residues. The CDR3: CASSTGLQSSYEQYF. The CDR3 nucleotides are TGTGCCAGCAGCACGGGACTCCAAAGCTCCTACGAGCAGTACTTC. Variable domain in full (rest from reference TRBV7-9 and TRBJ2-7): DTGVSQNPRHKITKRGQNVTFRCDPISEHNRLYWYRQTLGQGPEFLTYFQNEAQLEKSRLLSDRFSAERPKGSFSTLEIQRTEQGDSAMYLCASSTGLQSSYEQYFGPGTRLTVT.